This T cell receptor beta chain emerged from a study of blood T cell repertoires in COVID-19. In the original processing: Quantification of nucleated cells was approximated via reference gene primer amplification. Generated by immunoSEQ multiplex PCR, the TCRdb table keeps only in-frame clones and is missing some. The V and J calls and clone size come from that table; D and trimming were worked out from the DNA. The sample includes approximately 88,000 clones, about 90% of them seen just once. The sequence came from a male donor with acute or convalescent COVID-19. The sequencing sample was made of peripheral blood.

The CDR3 loop is CASSINGQGGEQFF. CDR3 bases: TGTGCCAGTAGTATAAATGGACAGGGCGGAGAGCAGTTCTTC. V gene TRBV19 combines with J gene TRBJ2-1; 8 bases fit TRBD1. CDR3 size: 14 residues. Trimming took 2 bases from V and 10 from J; bases not matched to a gene: 7. Germline CDR1 LNHDA, CDR2 SQIVND (reference sequence).